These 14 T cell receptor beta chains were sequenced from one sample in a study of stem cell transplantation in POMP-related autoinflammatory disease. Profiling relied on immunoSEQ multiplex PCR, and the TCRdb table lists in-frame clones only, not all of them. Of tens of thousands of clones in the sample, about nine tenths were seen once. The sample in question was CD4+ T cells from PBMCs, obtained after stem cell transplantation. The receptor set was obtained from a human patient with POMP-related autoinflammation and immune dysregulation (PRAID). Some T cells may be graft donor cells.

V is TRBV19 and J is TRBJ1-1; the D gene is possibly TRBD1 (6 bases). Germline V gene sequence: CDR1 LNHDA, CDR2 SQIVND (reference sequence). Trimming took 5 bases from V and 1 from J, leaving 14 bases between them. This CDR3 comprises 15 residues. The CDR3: CASSPLRGRNTEAFF. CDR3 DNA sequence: TGTGCCAGTAGTCCCTTAAGGGGGAGGAACACTGAAGCTTTCTTT.

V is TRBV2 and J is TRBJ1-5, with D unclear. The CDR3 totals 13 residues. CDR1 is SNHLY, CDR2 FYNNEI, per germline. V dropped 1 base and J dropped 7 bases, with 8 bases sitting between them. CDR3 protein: CASSEVGEQPQHF. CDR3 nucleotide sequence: TGTGCCAGCAGTGAAGTCGGCGAGCAGCCCCAGCATTTT.

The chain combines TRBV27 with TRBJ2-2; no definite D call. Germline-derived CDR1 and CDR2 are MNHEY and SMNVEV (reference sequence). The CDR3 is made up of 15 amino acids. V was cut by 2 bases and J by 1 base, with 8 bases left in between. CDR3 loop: CASSLSGMNTGELFF. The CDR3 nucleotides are TGTGCCAGCAGTTTAAGTGGAATGAACACCGGGGAGCTGTTTTTT.

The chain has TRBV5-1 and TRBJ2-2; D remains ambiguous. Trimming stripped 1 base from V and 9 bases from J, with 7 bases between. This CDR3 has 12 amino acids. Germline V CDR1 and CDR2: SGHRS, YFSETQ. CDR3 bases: TGCGCCAGCAGCTTGTCGGGCAGGGAGCTGTTTTTT. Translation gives CASSLSGRELFF.

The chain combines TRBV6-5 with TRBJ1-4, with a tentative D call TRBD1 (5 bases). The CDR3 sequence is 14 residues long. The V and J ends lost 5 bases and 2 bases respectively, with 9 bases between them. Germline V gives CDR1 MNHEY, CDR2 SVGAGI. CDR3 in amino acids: CASSIGATNEKLFF. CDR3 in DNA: TGTGCCAGCAGTATCGGGGCCACTAATGAAAAACTGTTTTTT.

CDR3 region: CASSLASTQYF. In nucleotides, the CDR3 is TGTGCCAGCAGCTTAGCGAGTACGCAGTATTTT. The rearrangement uses TRBV7-9 and TRBJ2-3, with no clear D. Per germline, CDR1 SEHNR and CDR2 FQNEAQ (reference sequence). Between the trimmed V and J ends, which lost 0 bases and 8 bases, there was a span of 3 bases. The CDR3 extends over 11 amino acids.

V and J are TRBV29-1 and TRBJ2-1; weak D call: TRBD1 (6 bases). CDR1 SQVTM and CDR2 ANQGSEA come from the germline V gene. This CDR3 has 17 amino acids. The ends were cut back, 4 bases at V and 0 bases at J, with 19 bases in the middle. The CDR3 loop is CSVGGRMGPSSYNEQFF. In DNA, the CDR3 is TGCAGCGTTGGGGGGCGGATGGGGCCGAGCTCCTACAATGAGCAGTTCTTC.

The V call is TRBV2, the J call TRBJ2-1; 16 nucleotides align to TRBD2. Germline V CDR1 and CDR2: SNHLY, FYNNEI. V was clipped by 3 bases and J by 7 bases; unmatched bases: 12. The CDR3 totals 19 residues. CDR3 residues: CASSDYGIGTSGRENEQFF. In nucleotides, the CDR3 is TGTGCCAGCAGTGACTATGGGATCGGGACTAGCGGGAGGGAAAATGAGCAGTTCTTC.

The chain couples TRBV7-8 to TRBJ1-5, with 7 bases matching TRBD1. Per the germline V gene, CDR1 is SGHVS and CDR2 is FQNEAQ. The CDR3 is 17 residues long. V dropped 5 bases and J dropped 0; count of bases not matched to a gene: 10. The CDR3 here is CASSPDRVGYSNQPQHF. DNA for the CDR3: TGTGCCAGCAGCCCTGACAGGGTCGGGTATAGCAATCAGCCCCAGCATTTT. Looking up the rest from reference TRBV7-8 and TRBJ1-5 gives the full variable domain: GAGVSQSPRYKVAKRGQDVALRCDPISGHVSLFWYQQALGQGPEFLTYFQNEAQLDKSGLPSDRFFAERPEGSVSTLKIQRTQQEDSAVYLCASSPDRVGYSNQPQHFGDGTRLSIL.

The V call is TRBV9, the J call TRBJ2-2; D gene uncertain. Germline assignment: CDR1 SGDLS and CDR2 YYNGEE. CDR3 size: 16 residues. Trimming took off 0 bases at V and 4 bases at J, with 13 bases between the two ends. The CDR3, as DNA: TGTGCCAGCAGCGTAGGCGTGACGTCGAGCACCGGGGAGCTGTTTTTT. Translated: CASSVGVTSSTGELFF.

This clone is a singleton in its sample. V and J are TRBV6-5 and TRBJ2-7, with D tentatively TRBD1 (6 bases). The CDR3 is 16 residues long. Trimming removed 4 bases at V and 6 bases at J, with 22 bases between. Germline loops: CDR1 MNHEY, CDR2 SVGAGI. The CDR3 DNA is TGTGCCAGCAGTTCCCCACTCTCCGACAGGCCTGGCGAGCAGTACTTC. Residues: CASSSPLSDRPGEQYF.

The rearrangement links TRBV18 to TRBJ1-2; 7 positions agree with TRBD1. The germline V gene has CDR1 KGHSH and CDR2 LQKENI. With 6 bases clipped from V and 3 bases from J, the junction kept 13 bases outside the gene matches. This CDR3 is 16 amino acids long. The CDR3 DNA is TGTGCCAGCTCGCGCGTACAGACAGGGCTAGACTATGGCTACACCTTC. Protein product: CASSRVQTGLDYGYTF.

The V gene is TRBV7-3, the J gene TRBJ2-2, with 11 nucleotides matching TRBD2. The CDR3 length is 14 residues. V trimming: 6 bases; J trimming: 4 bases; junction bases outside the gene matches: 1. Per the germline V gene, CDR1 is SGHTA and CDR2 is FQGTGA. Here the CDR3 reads CASRTSGATGELFF. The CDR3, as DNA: TGTGCCAGCAGGACTAGCGGGGCCACCGGGGAGCTGTTTTTT.

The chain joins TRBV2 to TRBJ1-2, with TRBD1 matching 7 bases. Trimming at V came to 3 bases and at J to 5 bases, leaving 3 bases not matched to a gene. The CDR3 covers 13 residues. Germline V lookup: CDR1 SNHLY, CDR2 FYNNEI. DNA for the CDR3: TGTGCCAGCAGTGATGACAGGGAGTATGGCTACACCTTC. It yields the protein CASSDDREYGYTF.